This entry lists 15 T cell receptor beta chains sequenced from one sample in a study of CD8+ T cells in alopecia areata (dated by TCRdb to the late 2010s). Library preparation was by the immunoSEQ multiplex PCR assay. To provide template for TCR sequencing, every sample had RNA extracted and reverse transcribed into cDNA. The source is immuneACCESS, and TCRdb retained only in-frame sequences with V and J called. Part of the clones is not carried over; for the studies checked, unresolved V genes explain less than half of this, and the remainder is unexplained. This sample gives 150,000 or so clones in total; about 90% of them show up just once. The leading ten clones occupy approximately 16% of the sample. Interpreted using the paper, the time point label stands for: baseline before oral tofacitinib. This specimen was CD8+ T cells sorted from blood, taken at week 0. These receptors were collected from a human donor with alopecia areata.

The V and J genes are TRBV14 and TRBJ2-7; no reliable D call. CDR3 length equals 15 residues. Germline V gene sequence: CDR1 SGHDN, CDR2 FVKESK. Trimming took 3 bases from V and 2 from J, leaving 14 bases between them. CDR3 sequence reads: CASSQILGSTYEQYF. CDR3 in DNA: TGTGCCAGCAGCCAGATTCTGGGATCTACCTACGAGCAGTACTTC.

The chain employs TRBV2 and TRBJ2-2; possibly TRBD1 for D (6 bases). Germline V CDR1 and CDR2: SNHLY, FYNNEI. This CDR3 has 16 residues. Trimming shortened V by 2 bases and J by 0 bases, and 10 bases separated the two germline ends. The CDR3 spells CASSEWKGANTGELFF. The DNA for the CDR3 is TGTGCCAGCAGTGAATGGAAGGGGGCGAACACCGGGGAGCTGTTTTTT.

In nucleotides, the CDR3 is TGCGCCAGCTCTGTGAATTTGAACACTGAAGCTTTCTTT. This codes for CASSVNLNTEAFF. The V call is TRBV10-2, the J call TRBJ1-1; D is unresolved. This CDR3 comprises 13 residues. Germline CDR1 and CDR2: WSHSY and SAAADI. Trimming took 8 bases from V and 0 from J, leaving 10 bases between them.

The chain joins TRBV27 to TRBJ2-3; 8 bases match TRBD1. CDR3 length equals 16 residues. Germline V gene data show CDR1 as MNHEY and CDR2 as SMNVEV (reference sequence). V was pared by 5 bases and J by 0 bases, with 7 bases of the junction left unmatched. The CDR3 reads CASSPAGGVSTDTQYF. As DNA, the CDR3 is TGTGCCAGCAGTCCCGCAGGGGGCGTTAGCACAGATACGCAGTATTTT.

The genes are TRBV4-1 and TRBJ2-3; D remains unclear. Germline loops: CDR1 MGHRA, CDR2 YSYEKL. Deletions cut 3 bases from V and 2 bases from J, with 9 bases between. CDR3 length equals 14 residues. The CDR3, as DNA: TGCGCCAGCAGCCACATGGGTGTCACAGATACGCAGTATTTT. Residues: CASSHMGVTDTQYF.

This clone showed up just once. V and J are TRBV27 and TRBJ2-1; 14 bases agree with TRBD2. The CDR3 sequence is 15 residues long. Per germline, CDR1 MNHEY and CDR2 SMNVEV (reference sequence). The J segment lost 6 bases and the V segment lost 6 bases, leaving 4 bases of the junction unmatched. CDR3 in DNA: TGTGCCAGCAGACTAGGACTAGCGGGGGGCAATGAGCAGTTCTTC. The encoded protein is CASRLGLAGGNEQFF.

The rearrangement uses TRBV6-5 and TRBJ1-3, with D perhaps TRBD1 (6 bases). The CDR3 consists of 14 residues. Per the germline V gene, CDR1 is MNHEY and CDR2 is SVGAGI. The V end was cut by 4 bases, the J end by 3 bases, with 10 bases between. In DNA form, the CDR3 reads TGTGCCAGCAGTTCTACACAGGGTGGAAACACCATATATTTT. Amino acid sequence: CASSSTQGGNTIYF.

The chain joins TRBV7-6 to TRBJ1-1; no clear D gene. V dropped 5 bases and J dropped 5 bases, with 9 bases sitting between them. This CDR3 is built from 12 residues. Germline loops: CDR1 SGHVS, CDR2 FNYEAQ. CDR3 DNA: TGTGCCAGCAGCCCCTGGGCAACTGAAGCTTTCTTT. This codes for CASSPWATEAFF.

The rearrangement links TRBV7-9 to TRBJ2-7; 11 bases match TRBD1. Germline V CDR1 and CDR2: SEHNR, FQNEAQ (reference sequence). This CDR3 has 15 amino acids. J lost 7 bases, V lost 7 bases, and 12 bases had no gene match. This CDR3 reads CASTKVGQGALEQYF. Here the CDR3 DNA reads TGTGCCAGCACCAAAGTAGGACAGGGGGCGCTTGAGCAGTACTTC. The full variable domain, its missing parts supplied by reference TRBV7-9 and TRBJ2-7, is DTGVSQNPRHKITKRGQNVTFRCDPISEHNRLYWYRQTLGQGPEFLTYFQNEAQLEKSRLLSDRFSAERPKGSFSTLEIQRTEQGDSAMYLCASTKVGQGALEQYFGPGTRLTVT.

The chain is built from TRBV27 and TRBJ2-3; D is perhaps TRBD2 (6 bases). Germline V gene lookup returns CDR1 MNHEY and CDR2 SMNVEV (reference sequence). The CDR3 loop spans 14 amino acids. V lost 3 bases and J lost 7, with 14 bases in between. CDR3 protein: CASSFSPRGNTQYF. CDR3 coding DNA: TGTGCCAGCAGTTTCAGCCCCCGGGGGAATACGCAGTATTTT.

V and J are TRBV5-8 and TRBJ1-1; the D is unclear. The CDR3 spans 12 residues. Germline loops: CDR1 SGHTS, CDR2 YDEGEE. V was pared by 4 bases and J by 7 bases, with 11 bases between. This CDR3 is CASSPSGGEAFF. DNA for the CDR3: TGTGCCAGCAGCCCATCGGGTGGTGAAGCTTTCTTT. The full variable domain, in which reference TRBV5-8 and TRBJ1-1 provide the parts outside the CDR3, is EAGVTQSPTHLIKTRGQQATLRCSPISGHTSVYWYQQALGLGLQFLLWYDEGEERNRGNFPPRFSGRQFPNYSSELNVNALELEDSALYLCASSPSGGEAFFGQGTRLTVV.

The chain links TRBV14 to TRBJ2-3; 8 bases are shared with TRBD2. There are 16 residues in the CDR3. V lost 4 bases and J lost 1; bases outside the gene matches: 7. In germline, CDR1 is SGHDN, CDR2 FVKESK. The CDR3 reads CASSPRLARGTDTQYF. As DNA, the CDR3 is TGTGCCAGCAGCCCACGACTAGCGAGGGGCACAGATACGCAGTATTTT.

The rearrangement joins TRBV6-1 to TRBJ2-4; a possible D gene is TRBD2 (6 bases). The V gene lost 4 bases and the J gene lost 3 bases, with 10 bases spanning the gap. Germline-derived CDR1 and CDR2 are MNHNS and SASEGT. The length of the CDR3 is 14 residues. CDR3: CASSVGGIKNIQYF. DNA for the CDR3: TGTGCCAGCAGTGTAGGAGGGATCAAAAACATTCAGTACTTC.

This clone was seen a handful of times. The sample contains more than one DNA sequence encoding this CDR3. J is TRBJ2-1 and V is TRBV10-3, with TRBD2 matching 10 bases. This CDR3 is 12 amino acids long. Germline CDR1 ENHRY, CDR2 SYGVKD. With 4 bases clipped from V and 9 bases from J, the junction kept 0 bases outside the gene matches. CDR3 protein: CAISGTSGEQFF. The CDR3 DNA reads TGTGCCATCAGTGGGACTAGCGGTGAGCAGTTCTTC.

The chain links TRBV10-1 to TRBJ2-2, with a tentative D call TRBD2 (6 bases). The CDR3 is 16 residues long. Germline V gene sequence: CDR1 WNHNN, CDR2 SYGVQD (reference sequence). V was clipped by 3 bases and J by 5 bases, with 16 bases between them. CDR3 loop: CASSEGLRGGTGELFF. In nucleotides, the CDR3 is TGCGCCAGCAGTGAAGGTTTGAGGGGAGGAACCGGGGAGCTGTTTTTT.